This is a list of T cell receptor beta chains from one sample in a study of long-term antiretroviral therapy in people with HIV. Sequencing was performed with immunoSEQ multiplex PCR; in TCRdb, only in-frame clones are kept and a portion is missing. This repertoire shows some 11,000 clones, about 80% found once; its top ten account for about 19%. The sequencing used unsorted PBMCs, collected 7 to 7.5 years after starting antiretroviral therapy. The receptors derive from a man aged 50-60 years with HIV. CDR3s include the opening cysteine and the closing phenylalanine or tryptophan. Each record gives: V gene, CDR3 length, clone size, D gene, J gene, CDR3 protein, CDR3 DNA. A D gene is named only where the DNA matches it firmly. The size of a clone is reported for some rows only, either as once, few or many, or as a class for expanded clones.

TRBV7-9	16	-	-	TRBJ2-6	CASSFPRLSGANVLTF	TGTGCCAGCAGCTTTCCCCGTCTCTCTGGGGCCAACGTCCTGACTTTC
TRBV9	13	few	-	TRBJ2-7	CASSPGAKYEQYF	TGTGCCAGCAGCCCCGGGGCAAAGTACGAGCAGTACTTC
TRBV7-9	12	once	-	TRBJ2-5	CASRGLGETQYF	TGTGCCAGCAGGGGCCTGGGGGAGACCCAGTACTTC
TRBV7-9	16	-	-	TRBJ2-2	CASSRPGLTNTGELFF	TGTGCCAGCAGCCGTCCGGGACTTACCAACACCGGGGAGCTGTTTTTT
TRBV28	15	-	-	TRBJ1-1	CASSFFGREDTEAFF	TGTGCCAGCAGTTTTTTTGGTAGGGAGGACACTGAAGCTTTCTTT
TRBV5-6	14	-	-	TRBJ1-3	CASSFRVSGNTIYF	TGTGCCAGCAGCTTCAGGGTCTCTGGAAACACCATATATTTT
TRBV7-9	14	once	-	TRBJ1-2	CASSLTGGLYSGTF	TGTGCCAGCAGCTTAACCGGGGGCCTCTATTCGGGCACCTTC
TRBV5-6	14	-	TRBD2	TRBJ2-5	CASSLVASGETQYF	TGTGCCAGCAGCTTGGTGGCTAGCGGAGAGACCCAGTACTTC
TRBV19	15	-	-	TRBJ2-3	CASSIAAGLTDTQYF	TGTGCCAGTAGTATAGCGGCAGGGCTGACAGATACGCAGTATTTT
TRBV6-5	14	-	TRBD1	TRBJ1-5	CASSRTGPNQPQHF	TGTGCCAGCAGCCGGACAGGGCCTAATCAGCCCCAGCATTTT
TRBV15	16	-	-	TRBJ1-1	CATSTSDTGLYAEAFF	TGTGCCACCAGCACATCAGATACGGGTTTGTACGCTGAAGCTTTCTTT
TRBV19	13	once	-	TRBJ2-1	CASSITGFNEQFF	TGTGCCAGTAGTATAACAGGGTTCAATGAGCAGTTCTTC
TRBV9	18	-	-	TRBJ1-3	CASSVGQTQFIAGNTIYF	TGTGCCAGCAGCGTAGGGCAGACCCAGTTCATAGCTGGAAACACCATATATTTT
TRBV19	16	few	-	TRBJ2-1	CASSIGAGASYNEQFF	TGTGCCAGTAGTATAGGGGCGGGGGCCTCCTACAATGAGCAGTTCTTC
TRBV10-1	16	-	TRBD1	TRBJ2-3	CASSESGTGNTDTQYF	TGCGCCAGCAGTGAGTCGGGGACAGGGAACACAGATACGCAGTATTTT
TRBV27	13	-	-	TRBJ1-2	CASSFAPNYGYTF	TGTGCCAGCAGTTTCGCCCCTAACTATGGCTACACCTTC
TRBV15	14	-	-	TRBJ1-1	CATSRDDRQAFAFF	TGTGCCACCAGCAGAGATGACCGGCAGGCCTTTGCTTTCTTT
TRBV10-3	13	-	-	TRBJ1-1	CAISEPTEPEAFF	TGTGCCATCAGTGAACCGACTGAGCCTGAAGCTTTCTTT
TRBV6-5	14	-	TRBD1	TRBJ2-7	CASSYGQAAYEQYF	TGTGCCAGCAGTTACGGACAGGCAGCCTACGAGCAGTACTTC
TRBV18	15	-	TRBD1	TRBJ2-3	CASSLGQGSTDTQYF	TGTGCCAGCTCACTCGGACAGGGGAGCACAGATACGCAGTATTTT
TRBV13	15	-	-	TRBJ1-5	CASSLGRGAGQPQHF	TGTGCCAGCAGCTTAGGCCGGGGGGCGGGTCAGCCCCAGCATTTT
TRBV11-2	16	-	-	TRBJ2-3	CASSLAWTAPTDTQYF	TGTGCCAGCAGCTTAGCCTGGACAGCTCCCACAGATACGCAGTATTTT
TRBV19	11	-	-	TRBJ2-7	CASSSGYEQYF	TGTGCCAGTAGTTCGGGCTACGAGCAGTACTTC
TRBV29-1	12	-	-	TRBJ2-7	CSVAWGSYEQYF	TGCAGCGTTGCATGGGGCTCCTACGAGCAGTACTTC
TRBV7-9	13	few	-	TRBJ1-4	CASSPKGVEKLFF	TGTGCCAGCAGCCCCAAAGGGGTTGAAAAACTGTTTTTT
TRBV6-4	13	-	TRBD1	TRBJ1-5	CASRGQLYQPQHF	TGTGCCAGCAGGGGACAGCTTTATCAGCCCCAGCATTTT
TRBV7-8	16	-	-	TRBJ2-5	CASSLTPLPTQETQYF	TGTGCCAGCAGCTTAACCCCCCTCCCGACTCAAGAGACCCAGTACTTC
TRBV27	14	medium-sized	TRBD1	TRBJ2-7	CASSFGDRVLEQYF	TGTGCCAGCAGTTTCGGGGACAGGGTCCTCGAGCAGTACTTC
TRBV5-5	14	-	TRBD1	TRBJ2-7	CASRAGTGPYEQYF	TGTGCCAGCAGGGCCGGGACAGGGCCCTACGAGCAGTACTTC
TRBV30	13	-	-	TRBJ2-7	CAWSWGAAYEQYF	TGTGCCTGGAGTTGGGGGGCGGCCTACGAGCAGTACTTC
TRBV29-1	12	-	-	TRBJ2-1	CSVEDWRNEQFF	TGCAGCGTCGAGGACTGGAGGAATGAGCAGTTCTTC
TRBV19	14	-	TRBD1	TRBJ2-1	CASSIEQGWNEQFF	TGTGCCAGTAGTATAGAACAGGGGTGGAATGAGCAGTTCTTC
TRBV11-3	17	-	-	TRBJ2-3	CASSLDPDTHQGGTQYF	TGTGCCAGCAGCTTAGACCCCGACACTCATCAGGGGGGGACGCAGTATTTT
TRBV29-1	14	few	-	TRBJ2-7	CSALNPGSMYEQYF	TGCAGCGCCTTGAACCCAGGGAGTATGTACGAGCAGTACTTC
TRBV6-1	11	few	-	TRBJ2-7	CAIRSYYEQYF	TGTGCCATTCGGAGCTACTACGAGCAGTACTTC
TRBV19	14	-	TRBD1	TRBJ2-7	CASSSGTGTYEQYF	TGTGCCAGTAGTTCCGGGACAGGGACCTACGAGCAGTACTTC
TRBV6-1	14	-	-	TRBJ1-6	CASSPGPYNSPLHF	TGTGCCAGCAGTCCGGGACCTTATAATTCACCCCTCCACTTT
TRBV5-1	15	-	TRBD1	TRBJ2-1	CASSLEGQSYNEQFF	TGCGCCAGCAGCTTGGAGGGACAGTCCTACAATGAGCAGTTCTTC
TRBV5-1	16	-	-	TRBJ2-7	CASSLALADGYYEQYF	TGCGCCAGCAGCTTGGCCTTGGCAGATGGATACTACGAGCAGTACTTC
TRBV7-9	17	-	-	TRBJ2-3	CASSLEWAGESTDTQYF	TGTGCCAGCAGCTTAGAATGGGCAGGGGAAAGCACAGATACGCAGTATTTT
TRBV5-8	14	few	-	TRBJ1-5	CASSPWGGSQPQHF	TGTGCCAGCAGCCCCTGGGGGGGGAGTCAGCCCCAGCATTTT
TRBV2	13	-	-	TRBJ1-2	CASSEAQMLPYTF	TGTGCCAGCAGTGAAGCTCAGATGTTACCCTACACCTTC
TRBV6-6	16	-	TRBD1	TRBJ1-2	CASSYSETGVPYGYTF	TGTGCCAGCAGTTACTCGGAGACAGGGGTACCCTATGGCTACACCTTC
TRBV5-1	16	-	-	TRBJ2-2	CASSFGPGADTGELFF	-
TRBV6-1	13	-	-	TRBJ1-1	CVLYRALNTEAFF	TGTGTTCTGTACAGGGCATTGAACACTGAAGCTTTCTTT
TRBV12-5	13	-	-	TRBJ1-5	CASATNSNQPQHF	TGTGCTAGTGCCACAAATAGCAATCAGCCCCAGCATTTT
TRBV6-6	12	once	-	TRBJ1-1	CASKGSFPWAFF	TGTGCCAGCAAAGGGTCTTTCCCGTGGGCTTTCTTT
TRBV10-3	13	-	-	TRBJ1-5	CAISDLGGQPQHF	TGTGCCATCAGTGACCTAGGAGGGCAGCCCCAGCATTTT